One and the same sample provided the 26 T cell receptor beta chains below, sequenced in a study of neurological immune-mediated disorders. TCRdb redid the calling of the 5' RACE reads with MiXCR, one entry per CDR3 protein. Found here are some 28,000 distinct CDR3 sequences, under 7% of them singletons; the top ten hold around 8.5%. Sequenced material: PBMCs. These receptors were taken from a woman between 45 and 65 years old in good health.

The chain couples TRBV5-1 to TRBJ2-5; 7 nucleotides match TRBD2. This CDR3 has 15 amino acids. After removal of 0 bases from V and 3 bases from J, the junction contained 5 bases not matched to a gene. Germline loops: CDR1 SGHRS, CDR2 YFSETQ. The CDR3 nucleotides read TGCGCCAGCAGCTTGGGTAGGCGGGGGAAAGAGACCCAGTACTTC. Residues: CASSLGRRGKETQYF.

This clonotype was counted ten times or more. V usage is TRBV5-1 and J usage is TRBJ2-2; weak D call: TRBD2 (5 bases). V lost 2 bases to trimming and J lost 5 bases, with 13 bases between them. The germline gives CDR1 SGHRS, CDR2 YFSETQ. This CDR3 is 15 amino acids long. The CDR3 here is CASSFEGVITGELFF. DNA for the CDR3: TGCGCCAGCAGCTTCGAGGGTGTCATAACCGGGGAGCTGTTTTTT.

This clonotype was picked up a small number of times. This rearrangement joins TRBV29-1 to TRBJ1-1, with TRBD1 as a possible D gene (6 bases). The CDR3 loop spans 13 amino acids. The V end lost 4 bases, the J end lost 4 bases, and 13 bases lay between the germline ends. Germline CDR1 and CDR2: SQVTM and ANQGSEA. The CDR3: CSVVRGLTTEAFF. In nucleotides, the CDR3 is TGCAGCGTTGTTCGGGGGCTGACCACTGAAGCTTTCTTT.

This clonotype has at least ten counts. The chain employs TRBV9 and TRBJ1-5; 7 bases agree with TRBD1. Germline CDR1 reads SGDLS; CDR2 reads YYNGEE. V lost 3 bases, J lost 6 bases, and 9 bases stayed unmatched. This CDR3 region has 15 residues. This CDR3 is CASSGEGGVGQPQHF. CDR3 DNA sequence: TGTGCCAGCAGCGGGGAAGGGGGCGTAGGTCAGCCCCAGCATTTT.

This clonotype showed up many times. The chain joins TRBV12-3 or TRBV12-4 to TRBJ1-1, with D hard to call. The CDR3 consists of 12 residues. Trimming cost V 8 bases and J 1 base, with 8 bases left between them. CDR3 sequence reads: CASVEKNTEAFF. The CDR3 DNA sequence: TGTGCCAGCGTAGAGAAGAACACTGAAGCTTTCTTT.

This clonotype was seen repeatedly, ten times or more. In DNA, the CDR3 is TGCAGTTGGATAGCGGGGGGCAGAAACATTCAGTACTTC. It translates to CSWIAGGRNIQYF. The chain links TRBV20-1 to TRBJ2-4; 10 bases align to TRBD2. The J segment lost 6 bases and the V segment lost 8 bases, leaving 7 bases of the junction unmatched. This CDR3 contains 13 residues. Germline assignment: CDR1 DFQATT and CDR2 SNEGSKA (reference sequence).

This clonotype was observed at least ten times. The rearrangement joins TRBV6-2 or TRBV6-3 to TRBJ1-6; TRBD1 aligns across 7 bases. The V gene's germline CDR1 is MNHEY and CDR2 SVGEGT. Unmatched junction bases numbered 4, after V lost 4 bases and J lost 4 bases. The CDR3 spans 15 residues. In DNA form, the CDR3 reads TGTGCCAGCAGTTCCGTGGGACAGTATAATTCACCCCTCCACTTT. Protein: CASSSVGQYNSPLHF.

This clonotype was seen many times. The rearrangement joins TRBV5-1 to TRBJ2-1; the D call may be TRBD1 or TRBD2 (6 bases each). The CDR3 consists of 13 residues. V dropped 6 bases and J dropped 6 bases, with 13 bases sitting between them. In germline, CDR1 is SGHRS, CDR2 YFSETQ. This CDR3 is CASNPGGGNEQFF. CDR3 sequence (DNA): TGCGCCAGCAACCCTGGAGGGGGCAATGAGCAGTTCTTC.

This clonotype has at least ten counts. The rearrangement joins TRBV5-1 to TRBJ2-1; 7 bases align to TRBD2. The CDR3 loop spans 16 amino acids. From germline, CDR1 is SGHRS and CDR2 YFSETQ. V lost 4 bases and J lost 5; bases outside the gene matches: 12. The CDR3 protein is CASSTLGAGEHNEQFF. The CDR3 coding sequence is TGCGCCAGCAGCACCCTCGGGGCGGGAGAGCACAATGAGCAGTTCTTC.

This clonotype was recorded at least ten times. This sequence joins TRBV5-5 and TRBJ2-7, with D maybe TRBD1 (6 bases). The CDR3 has 14 residues. Germline CDR1 and CDR2: SGHKS and YYEKEE (reference sequence). V dropped 0 bases and J dropped 4 bases, with 11 bases sitting between them. Written as DNA, the CDR3 is TGTGCCAGCAGCTTGGGACAGGCGGCGTACGAGCAGTACTTC. Translated, it gives CASSLGQAAYEQYF.

Sample share makes this clonotype medium-sized. The chain uses TRBV20-1 and TRBJ2-7, with D perhaps given as TRBD1 or TRBD2 (5 bases each). This CDR3 has 12 residues. V was cut by 1 base and J by 7 bases, with 11 bases left in between. In germline, CDR1 is DFQATT, CDR2 SNEGSKA (reference sequence). The CDR3 nucleotides are TGCAGTGCTAGAGGTCCATGGGGGGAGCAGTACTTC. It yields the protein CSARGPWGEQYF.

This clonotype was picked up many times. J is TRBJ1-5 and V is TRBV28, with D unresolved. Trimming stripped 11 bases from V and 0 bases from J, with 14 bases between. Germline-derived CDR1 and CDR2 are MDHEN and SYDVKM. This CDR3 contains 14 residues. This chain's CDR3 is CASKQASSNQPQHF. Here the CDR3 DNA reads TGTGCCTCCAAGCAGGCGAGTAGCAATCAGCCCCAGCATTTT. Filled out from reference TRBV28 and TRBJ1-5, the complete variable domain reads DVKVTQSSRYLVKRTGEKVFLECVQDMDHENMFWYRQDPGLGLRLIYFSYDVKMKEKGDIPEGYSVSREKKERFSLILESASTNQTSMYLCASKQASSNQPQHFGDGTRLSIL.

This clonotype was counted many times. The chain has TRBV20-1 and TRBJ2-3, with D maybe TRBD2 (7 bases). The ends were cut back, 3 bases at V and 5 bases at J, with 21 bases in the middle. CDR1 DFQATT and CDR2 SNEGSKA come from the germline V gene (reference sequence). This CDR3 contains 16 residues. DNA for the CDR3: TGCAGTGCTAGTTCGGGGGGCGGGGTCGTGTTAGATACGCAGTATTTT. This encodes CSASSGGGVVLDTQYF.

This clonotype appeared many times. The rearrangement uses TRBV4-1 and TRBJ2-2; D gene unclear. V was clipped by 0 bases and J by 0 bases, with 11 bases between them. Germline V gene lookup returns CDR1 MGHRA and CDR2 YSYEKL. The CDR3 sequence is 17 residues long. In DNA, the CDR3 is TGCGCCAGCAGCCAAGATGGTAACGGCGCGAACACCGGGGAGCTGTTTTTT. Protein product: CASSQDGNGANTGELFF.

The V and J genes are TRBV5-8 and TRBJ1-1; no definite D call. The CDR3 has 14 amino acids. Per the germline V gene, CDR1 is SGHTS and CDR2 is YDEGEE. Trimming stripped 6 bases from V and 0 bases from J, with 12 bases between. In DNA, the CDR3 is TGTGCCAGCACATATCGACGGTTGAACACTGAAGCTTTCTTT. Its translation: CASTYRRLNTEAFF.

In its sample, this clonotype was seen many times. The rearrangement uses TRBV5-5 and TRBJ2-1; D is ambiguous. Germline CDR1 reads SGHKS; CDR2 reads YYEKEE (reference sequence). The CDR3 runs to 13 residues. The V end lost 2 bases, the J end lost 5 bases, and 8 bases lay between the germline ends. For the CDR3, the DNA is TGTGCCAGCAGCTTTACGGACGACAATGAGCAGTTCTTC. Translated: CASSFTDDNEQFF.

Ten or more counts support this clonotype. The chain combines TRBV29-1 with TRBJ2-3; D uncertain. Germline CDR1 reads SQVTM; CDR2 reads ANQGSEA. V was clipped by 4 bases and J by 0 bases, with 11 bases between them. The length of the CDR3 is 14 residues. CDR3 in DNA: TGCAGCGTTGCCAAGACATCTAGCACAGATACGCAGTATTTT. It codes for CSVAKTSSTDTQYF.

This clonotype was seen at least ten times. The chain combines TRBV6-1 with TRBJ1-1; D is uncertain. Germline CDR1 MNHNS, CDR2 SASEGT. CDR3 size: 13 residues. Trimming left V 6 bases short and J 8 bases short, with 16 bases between. The CDR3 loop reads CASSAPRTVEAFF. The CDR3 DNA reads as TGTGCCAGCAGCGCACCTAGGACGGTCGAAGCTTTCTTT.

In its sample, this clonotype was seen many times. The chain recombines TRBV3-1 with TRBJ1-5; D gene ambiguous. Trimming stripped 9 bases from V and 4 bases from J, with 13 bases between. CDR3 size: 13 residues. Germline V gives CDR1 LGHDT, CDR2 YNNKEL (reference sequence). In DNA form, the CDR3 reads TGTGCCAGTTCGCGCAGGACGAATCAGCCCCAGCATTTT. The encoded protein is CASSRRTNQPQHF.

There are a few counts of this clonotype. The CDR3 spells CSAPPPGQGGGEQYF. The CDR3 coding sequence is TGCAGTGCTCCTCCCCCGGGACAGGGTGGTGGCGAGCAGTACTTC. V is TRBV20-1 and J is TRBJ2-7, with 9 bases identical to TRBD1. Germline lookup yields CDR1 DFQATT and CDR2 SNEGSKA (reference sequence). Germline trimming cut 5 bases from V and 6 bases from J; bases unmatched to any gene: 14. The CDR3 consists of 15 residues.

At least ten counts were recorded for this clonotype. This rearrangement joins TRBV5-1 to TRBJ1-4, with D perhaps TRBD1 (5 bases). CDR3 size: 15 residues. Trimming cost V 3 bases and J 5 bases, with 14 bases left between them. Germline assignment: CDR1 SGHRS and CDR2 YFSETQ. CDR3 sequence: CASSWGTGRNEKLFF. Here the CDR3 DNA reads TGCGCCAGCAGCTGGGGGACGGGAAGGAATGAAAAACTGTTTTTT.

This clonotype was found many times. V usage is TRBV5-1 and J usage is TRBJ2-7; no definite D call. The ends were cut back, 3 bases at V and 0 bases at J, with 13 bases in the middle. The CDR3 runs to 15 residues. Germline V CDR1 and CDR2: SGHRS, YFSETQ. The CDR3 region has the DNA TGCGCCAGCAGCTGGACGCCGGGCCGCTCCTACGAGCAGTACTTC. Protein product: CASSWTPGRSYEQYF.

Ten or more counts support this clonotype. CDR3 sequence: CASSLVGRKSSYEQYF. CDR3 coding DNA: TGCGCCAGCAGCTTGGTCGGACGGAAGAGCTCCTACGAGCAGTACTTC. This chain joins TRBV5-1 and TRBJ2-7; D uncertain. The CDR3 has 16 residues. Looked up from germline, CDR1 is SGHRS and CDR2 is YFSETQ. V was trimmed by 0 bases and J by 0 bases, leaving 13 bases between them.

The J gene is TRBJ2-7, the V gene TRBV19; 7 nucleotides line up with TRBD2. V trimming: 5 bases; J trimming: 3 bases; junction bases outside the gene matches: 1. Germline CDR1 reads LNHDA; CDR2 reads SQIVND (reference sequence). The CDR3 spans 12 residues. The CDR3 spells CASSRGDYEQYF. The CDR3 DNA follows: TGTGCCAGTAGTCGGGGGGACTACGAGCAGTACTTC.

The sample holds many counts of this clonotype. The chain has TRBV20-1 and TRBJ2-1, with 9 bases fitting TRBD1. In germline, CDR1 is DFQATT, CDR2 SNEGSKA (reference sequence). V was clipped by 3 bases and J by 0 bases; unmatched bases: 6. This CDR3 region has 16 residues. CDR3 DNA sequence: TGCAGTGCTAGGAACAACAGGGGGCTCTCCTACAATGAGCAGTTCTTC. Residues: CSARNNRGLSYNEQFF.

The table lists this clonotype with many counts. The rearrangement joins TRBV20-1 to TRBJ1-5; D is undetermined. The V end was cut by 6 bases, the J end by 2 bases, with 14 bases between. The V gene's germline CDR1 is DFQATT and CDR2 SNEGSKA (reference sequence). The CDR3 extends over 14 amino acids. The CDR3 sequence: CSAATGYGNQPQHF. DNA for the CDR3: TGCAGTGCCGCCACCGGCTACGGCAATCAGCCCCAGCATTTT.